This T cell receptor (beta chain) originates from a study of shared clonotypes between healthy human individuals. Study outcomes and limitations: For naive CD4 cells, around 5% of clonotypes were shared across a handful of donors.

Notes on this clone: Its antigen is unidentified.

Libraries were prepared by immunoSEQ multiplex PCR; TCRdb keeps only in-frame clonotypes and omits some of them. Counted here are some 2,500,000 clones, over 85% occurring once; the ten biggest clones make up approximately 0.37%. This clonotype originated in a man between 18 and 35 years old in good health. Some clones in this sample may be carry-over from other donors' samples. Sequencing input: naive CD4+ T cells from PBMCs. Subset noted: CD45RA+ positively selected.

The CDR3 region has the DNA TGCAGTGTCTTTGCGGACTATGGCTACACCTTC. Its translation is CSVFADYGYTF. The chain recombines TRBV20-1 with TRBJ1-2, with no clear D. The CDR3 has 11 residues. The V end lost 7 bases, the J end lost 3 bases, and 9 bases lay between the germline ends. Per the germline V gene, CDR1 is DFQATT and CDR2 is SNEGSKA (reference sequence).